The source of this T cell receptor beta chain is a study of T cell responses to AZD1222 COVID-19 vaccine. Regarding the study as a whole: Clonal diversity was possibly underestimated; the donors were predominantly white British and more often female. Two AZD1222 doses significantly raised spike-specific TCR breadth and depth over controls. Sampling that yielded the repertoires occurred only after the peak T cell response.

Points on this clone: Its antigen is not known.

Sequencing was performed with immunoSEQ multiplex PCR; in TCRdb, only in-frame clones are kept and a portion is missing. The top ten clones hold about 7.7% of a sample with approximately 85,000 clones, roughly nine tenths of them seen once. The CDR3 spans 13 residues. CDR1 and CDR2 (germline): MDHEN, SYDVKM. Trimming removed 3 bases at V and 5 bases at J, with 10 bases between. The sequence was collected from an adult in good health. The chain carries TRBV28 and TRBJ1-1, with D tentatively TRBD1 (6 bases). The sample consisted of peripheral blood, taken on day 0 of AZD1222 vaccination. CDR3 DNA: TGTGCCAGCAGTTTCCGGGGACAAACTGAAGCTTTCTTT. Its protein product is CASSFRGQTEAFF.